The clone carrying this TCR beta chain is medium-sized in the sample. Its antigen is undetermined. This specimen comes from a study of cytomegalovirus exposure and HLA in healthy donors. On the study more broadly: Inside one of the first data releases sat about 91 million unique TCRs taken from HLA-typed donors.

The study ran its PCR with 60 Vbeta and 13 Jbeta primers. How the authors handled the data: A later analysis tallied approximately 80 million unique TCR beta chains, around 10 million of them shared. Repertoires were generated with immunoSEQ multiplex PCR, while TCRdb's copy carries only in-frame clones and drops some. That table furnishes V, J and clone size, whereas the DNA furnished D and trimming. The sample lists fewer than 150,000 clones; over 75% were seen once. The CDR3 spans 16 residues. Germline-derived CDR1 and CDR2 are LGHNA and YNFKEQ. V was trimmed by 0 bases and J by 0 bases, leaving 6 bases between them. Regarding the study as a whole: 16,951 TCR beta sequences were associated with HLA alleles at 0.05 false discovery rate in a later analysis.

The receptor's source is a woman in her late teens or twenties in good health and CMV-seronegative. Source material: PBMCs. J is TRBJ2-6 and V is TRBV4-2; D is uncertain. CDR3 residues: CASSQDVSSGANVLTF. In nucleotides, the CDR3 is TGTGCCAGCAGCCAAGATGTGAGCTCTGGGGCCAACGTCCTGACTTTC.